This T cell receptor beta chain is from a study of T cells in Graves' hyperthyroidism and ophthalmopathy. Study-wide points: Model-based prediction identified ophthalmopathy a median around seven months prior to its onset. The majority of expanded thyroid clonotypes above 0.001 also appeared in blood.

Turning to this clonotype: Its specificity is unknown.

RNA transcripts were the template for amplifying TCR beta CDR3 regions. A set of HTBI primers served as the primers for a first-round RT-PCR of the TCR CDR3. MiXCR was run by TCRdb on the multiplex PCR reads, yielding one entry per CDR3 protein. The sample comprises under 450,000 distinct CDR3 sequences, around a sixth of which are singletons, and 13% to 15% rests with the top ten. Diagnoses were established using clinical symptoms, serum thyroxine and TRAb, thyroid ultrasound and orbital computed tomography. Fresh peripheral blood, approximately 10 ml, was the source of the PBMCs. CDR1 is LNHNV and CDR2 is YYDKDF in the germline V gene (reference sequence). There are 16 residues in the CDR3. V lost 2 bases, J lost 4 bases, and 17 bases lay in between.

The V and J genes are TRBV15 and TRBJ1-1; D remains unclear. The clonotype was recovered from a woman aged 18-29 years with Graves' hyperthyroidism. What was sequenced was blood. The CDR3 protein is CATSRPGPSSATEAFF. As DNA, the CDR3 is TGTGCCACCAGCAGACCCGGACCCTCTTCGGCCACTGAAGCTTTCTTT.